This TCR beta chain was captured by sequencing in a study of patients and donors after allogeneic stem cell transplantation. TCRdb redid the calling of the RT-PCR reads with MiXCR, one entry per CDR3 protein. The data show approximately 210,000 distinct CDR3 sequences, around 41% seen once. This clonotype was counted between two and nine times. V shed 3 bases and J 0 bases; nucleotides not matched to a gene: 4. Germline values: CDR1 MDHEN, CDR2 SYDVKM. This CDR3 contains 16 residues. The sequence came from a human donor who was either an allogeneic HSCT recipient or a stem cell or donor lymphocyte infusion donor (not recorded which). It is not recorded whose cells these are; they may come from a transplant donor. What was sequenced was blood, either unsorted or a sorted T cell fraction (not recorded which). The chain couples TRBV28 to TRBJ2-3, with 9 bases identical to TRBD2. The CDR3 region has the DNA TGTGCCAGCAGTTTTGGGCTAGCGGGGAGCACAGATACGCAGTATTTT. Translating it yields CASSFGLAGSTDTQYF.